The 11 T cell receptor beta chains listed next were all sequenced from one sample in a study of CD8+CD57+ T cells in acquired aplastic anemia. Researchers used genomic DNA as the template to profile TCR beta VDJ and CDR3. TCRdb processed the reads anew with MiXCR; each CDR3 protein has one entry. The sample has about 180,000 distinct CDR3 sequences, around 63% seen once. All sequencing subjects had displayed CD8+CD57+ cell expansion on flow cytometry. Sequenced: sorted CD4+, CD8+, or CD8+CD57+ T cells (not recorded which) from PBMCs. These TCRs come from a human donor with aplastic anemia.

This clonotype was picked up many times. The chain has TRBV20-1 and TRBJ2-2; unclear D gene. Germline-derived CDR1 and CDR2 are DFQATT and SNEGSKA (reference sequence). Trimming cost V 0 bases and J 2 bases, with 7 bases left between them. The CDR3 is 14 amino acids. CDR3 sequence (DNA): TGCAGTGCTAGAGATTTCTTTAACACCGGGGAGCTGTTTTTT. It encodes CSARDFFNTGELFF.

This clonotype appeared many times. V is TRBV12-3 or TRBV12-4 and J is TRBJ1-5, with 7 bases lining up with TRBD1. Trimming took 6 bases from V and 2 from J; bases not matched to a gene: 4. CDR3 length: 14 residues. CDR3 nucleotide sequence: TGTGCCAGCAGCCAAACAGGGGGCAATCAGCCCCAGCATTTT. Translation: CASSQTGGNQPQHF.

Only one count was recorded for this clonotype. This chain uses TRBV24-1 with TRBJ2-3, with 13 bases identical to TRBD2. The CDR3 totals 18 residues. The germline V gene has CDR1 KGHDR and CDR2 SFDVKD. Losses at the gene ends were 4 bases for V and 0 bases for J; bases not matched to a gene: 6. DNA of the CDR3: TGTGCCACCAGTGACCTCAGGACTAGCGGGAGAAGCACAGATACGCAGTATTTT. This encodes CATSDLRTSGRSTDTQYF.

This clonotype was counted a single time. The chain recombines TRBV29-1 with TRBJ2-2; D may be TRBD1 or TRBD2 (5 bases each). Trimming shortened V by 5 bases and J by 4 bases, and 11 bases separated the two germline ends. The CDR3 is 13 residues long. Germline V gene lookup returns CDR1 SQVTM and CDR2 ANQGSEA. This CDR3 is CSVRAGSTGELFF. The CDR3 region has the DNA TGCAGCGTTCGTGCAGGGAGCACCGGGGAGCTGTTTTTT.

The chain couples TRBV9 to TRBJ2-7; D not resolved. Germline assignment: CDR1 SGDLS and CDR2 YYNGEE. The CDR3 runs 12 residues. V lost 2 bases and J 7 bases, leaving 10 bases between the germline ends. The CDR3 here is CASSVTRQEQYF. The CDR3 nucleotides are TGTGCCAGCAGCGTTACAAGGCAGGAGCAGTACTTC. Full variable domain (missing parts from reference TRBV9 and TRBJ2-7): DSGVTQTPKHLITATGQRVTLRCSPRSGDLSVYWYQQSLDQGLQFLIQYYNGEERAKGNILERFSAQQFPDLHSELNLSSLELGDSALYFCASSVTRQEQYFGPGTRLTVT.

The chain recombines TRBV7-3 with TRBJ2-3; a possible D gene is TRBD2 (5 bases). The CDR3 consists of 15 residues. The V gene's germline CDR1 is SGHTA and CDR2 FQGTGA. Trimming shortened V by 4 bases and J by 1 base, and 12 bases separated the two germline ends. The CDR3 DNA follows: TGTGCCAGCAGCTCCAGCCCCGGGGGCACAGATACGCAGTATTTT. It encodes CASSSSPGGTDTQYF. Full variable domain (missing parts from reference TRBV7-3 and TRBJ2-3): GAGVSQTPSNKVTEKGKYVELRCDPISGHTALYWYRQSLGQGPEFLIYFQGTGAADDSGLPNDRFFAVRPEGSVSTLKIQRTERGDSAVYLCASSSSPGGTDTQYFGPGTRLTVL.

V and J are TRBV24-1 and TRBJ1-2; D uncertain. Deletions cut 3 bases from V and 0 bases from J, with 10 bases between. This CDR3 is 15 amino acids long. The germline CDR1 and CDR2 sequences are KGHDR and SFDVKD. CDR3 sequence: CATSDPDRPNYGYTF. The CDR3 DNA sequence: TGTGCCACCAGTGATCCCGATAGACCTAACTATGGCTACACCTTC.

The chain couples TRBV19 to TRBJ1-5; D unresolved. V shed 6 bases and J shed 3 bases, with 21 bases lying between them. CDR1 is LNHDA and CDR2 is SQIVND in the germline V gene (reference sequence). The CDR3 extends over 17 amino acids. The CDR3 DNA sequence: TGTGCCAGTAGCTTGAGGGAGTCTCAACTCCTCAATCAGCCCCAGCATTTT. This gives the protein CASSLRESQLLNQPQHF.

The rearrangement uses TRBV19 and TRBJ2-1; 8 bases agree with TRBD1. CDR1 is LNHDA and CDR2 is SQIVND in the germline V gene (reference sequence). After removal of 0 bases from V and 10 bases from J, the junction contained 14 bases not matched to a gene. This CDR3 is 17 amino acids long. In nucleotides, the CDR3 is TGTGCCAGTAGTATAGATGGGGCAGGGGGCGAGTTCACCGAGCAGTTCTTC. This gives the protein CASSIDGAGGEFTEQFF.

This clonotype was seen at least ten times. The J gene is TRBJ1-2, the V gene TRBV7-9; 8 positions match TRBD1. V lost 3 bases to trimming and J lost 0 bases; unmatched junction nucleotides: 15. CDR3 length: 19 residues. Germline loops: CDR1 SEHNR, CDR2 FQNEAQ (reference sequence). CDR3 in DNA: TGTGCCAGCAGCTTCCCGGACATAGGACAGGGACTTTCTAACTATGGCTACACCTTC. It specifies CASSFPDIGQGLSNYGYTF.

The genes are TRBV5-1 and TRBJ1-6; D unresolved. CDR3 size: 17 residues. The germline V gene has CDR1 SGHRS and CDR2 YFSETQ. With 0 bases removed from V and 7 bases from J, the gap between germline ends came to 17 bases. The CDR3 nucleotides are TGCGCCAGCAGCTTGGTAACAGTAGGACCTTCGAATTCACCCCTCCACTTT. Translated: CASSLVTVGPSNSPLHF.